Reported below is one T cell receptor beta chain. The sample is drawn from a study of blood T cell repertoires in COVID-19. Study-wide context: There were acute and convalescent COVID-19 samples, and they came from the United States, Italy and Spain.

Individuals drawn from approximately 26 US areas were roughly 18 to 100 years old. Which cohort a participant joined came from the clinical history participants gave. This CDR3 spans 17 amino acids. The junction had 13 bases not matched to a gene; V was cut back by 10 bases and J by 3 bases. From germline, CDR1 is MRHNA and CDR2 SNTAGT. Produced via immunoSEQ multiplex PCR; TCRdb's table is partial and in-frame only. The table lists 250,000 or so clones, approximately 86% of them singletons. J is TRBJ1-5 and V is TRBV6-4; 12 bases match TRBD1. Specimen: PBMCs or T cells enriched from blood (not recorded which). This sequence originates from a woman between 50 and 59 years old who had recovered from COVID-19. CDR3 bases: TGTGCCAATACCGGGACAGGGGGCCGGTCAAACAATCAGCCCCAGCATTTT. Its protein is CANTGTGGRSNNQPQHF.